Listed here are 3 T cell receptor beta chains from one sample, sequenced in a study of blood T cell repertoires in COVID-19. Generated by immunoSEQ multiplex PCR, the TCRdb table keeps only in-frame clones and is missing some. The sample shows hundreds of thousands of clones, 80% to 90% of them seen only once. Sequenced: PBMCs or T cells enriched from blood (not recorded which). Receptors were obtained from a man under 40 who had recovered from COVID-19.

The chain has TRBV5-1 and TRBJ2-1, with 13 positions matching TRBD2. Germline trimming cut 7 bases from V and 0 bases from J; bases unmatched to any gene: 4. Per the germline V gene, CDR1 is SGHRS and CDR2 is YFSETQ. This CDR3 spans 16 amino acids. CDR3 residues: CASRGLAGSSYNEQFF. In DNA form, the CDR3 reads TGCGCCAGCCGGGGACTAGCGGGGAGCTCCTACAATGAGCAGTTCTTC.

The CDR3 spells CASSQEWRASGSPLHF. CDR3 bases: TGCGCCAGCAGCCAAGAATGGCGGGCGTCAGGATCACCCCTCCACTTT. This chain links TRBV4-1 with TRBJ1-6; D not resolved. Trimming shortened V by 0 bases and J by 10 bases, and 16 bases separated the two germline ends. CDR1 MGHRA and CDR2 YSYEKL come from the germline V gene. The CDR3 spans 16 residues.

The chain is built from TRBV14 and TRBJ1-2; 8 bases map to TRBD1. V lost 0 bases, J lost 5 bases, and 5 bases stayed unmatched. The V gene's germline CDR1 is SGHDN and CDR2 FVKESK. This CDR3 is 15 amino acids long. CDR3 amino acids: CASSQDGRTGYGYTF. CDR3 nucleotides: TGTGCCAGCAGCCAAGATGGGCGGACAGGGTATGGCTACACCTTC. Full variable domain (remainder filled in from reference TRBV14 and TRBJ1-2): EAGVTQFPSHSVIEKGQTVTLRCDPISGHDNLYWYRRVMGKEIKFLLHFVKESKQDESGMPNNRFLAERTGGTYSTLKVQPAELEDSGVYFCASSQDGRTGYGYTFGSGTRLTVV.